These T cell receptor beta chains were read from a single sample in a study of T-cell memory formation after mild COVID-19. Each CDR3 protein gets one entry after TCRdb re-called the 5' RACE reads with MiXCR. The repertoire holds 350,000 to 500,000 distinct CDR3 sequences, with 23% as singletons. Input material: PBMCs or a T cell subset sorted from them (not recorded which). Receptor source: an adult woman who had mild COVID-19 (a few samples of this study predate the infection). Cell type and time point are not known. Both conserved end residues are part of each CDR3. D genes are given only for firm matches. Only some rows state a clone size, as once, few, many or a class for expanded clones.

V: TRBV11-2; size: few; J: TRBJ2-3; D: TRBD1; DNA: TGTGCCAGCAGCCCCCTGACAGGGGGCGAGAGGACAGATACGCAGTATTTT; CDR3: CASSPLTGGERTDTQYF
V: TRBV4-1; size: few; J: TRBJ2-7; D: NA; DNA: TGCGCCAGCAGCCAAGCTCACGGACGCCTGGCCTACGAGCAGTACTTC; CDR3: CASSQAHGRLAYEQYF
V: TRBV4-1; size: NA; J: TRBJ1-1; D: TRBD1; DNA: TGCGCCAGCAGCCAGGGCGTGACAGGGAAAGAAGCTTTATTT; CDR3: CASSQGVTGKEALF
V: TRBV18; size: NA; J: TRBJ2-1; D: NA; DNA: TGTGCCAGCTCACCACAGGAGGGAAGGCAGTTCTTC; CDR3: CASSPQEGRQFF
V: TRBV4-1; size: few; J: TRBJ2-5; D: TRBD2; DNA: TGCGCCAGCAGCCAACTTAATGGACTAGCGGGGTATGAGACCCAGTACTTC; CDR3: CASSQLNGLAGYETQYF
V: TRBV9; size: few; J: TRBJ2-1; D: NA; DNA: TGTGCCAGCAGCGTAACTAGCAGCTCCTACAATGAGCAGTTCTTC; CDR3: CASSVTSSSYNEQFF
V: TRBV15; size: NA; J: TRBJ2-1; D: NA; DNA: TGTGCCACGAGTCAAAGGAGTGAGCAGTTCTTC; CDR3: CATSQRSEQFF
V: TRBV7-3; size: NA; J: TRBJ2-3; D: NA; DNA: TGTGCCAGCACATCGGGGGTCCTCAGCACAGATACGCAGTATTTT; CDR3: CASTSGVLSTDTQYF
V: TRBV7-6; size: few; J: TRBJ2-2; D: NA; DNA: TGTGCCAGCAGTTCCGTCCTGGGAATCGGCGGGGAGCTGTTTTTT; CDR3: CASSSVLGIGGELFF
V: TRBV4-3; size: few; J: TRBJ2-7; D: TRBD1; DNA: TGCGCCAGCAGCCAAGAGTGGACAGGGGGCTGGGAGCAGTACTTC; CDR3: CASSQEWTGGWEQYF
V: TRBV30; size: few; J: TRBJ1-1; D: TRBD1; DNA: TGTGCCTGGACCAGGCGCAGGGGGCAAAATGAAGCTTTCTTT; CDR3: CAWTRRRGQNEAFF
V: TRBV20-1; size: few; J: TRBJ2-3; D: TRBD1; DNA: TGCAGTGCTAGAGTGGACAGGGGGCTCACAGATACGCAGTATTTT; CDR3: CSARVDRGLTDTQYF
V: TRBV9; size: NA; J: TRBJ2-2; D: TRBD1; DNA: TGTGCCAGCAGCTCACAGACAGGGCTGAACACCGGGGAGCTGTTTTTT; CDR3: CASSSQTGLNTGELFF
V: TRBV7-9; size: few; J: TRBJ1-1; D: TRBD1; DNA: TGTGCCAGCAGCCTAGGGGACAGGGTTTGGGGCACTGAAGCTTTCTTT; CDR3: CASSLGDRVWGTEAFF
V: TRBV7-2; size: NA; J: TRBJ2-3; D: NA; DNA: TGTGCCAGCAGCCGAGGGAGCGGGAGCACAGATACGCAGTATTTT; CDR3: CASSRGSGSTDTQYF
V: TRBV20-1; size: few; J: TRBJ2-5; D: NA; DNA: TGCAGTGCTAGAGGAAGGGGCGCTAAACAAGAGACCCAGTACTTC; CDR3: CSARGRGAKQETQYF
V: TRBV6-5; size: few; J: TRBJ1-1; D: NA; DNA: TGTGCCAGCGTGCTGGGCACTGAAGCTTTCTTT; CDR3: CASVLGTEAFF
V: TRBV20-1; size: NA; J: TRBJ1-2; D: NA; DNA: TGCAGTGCTCTTGGAGCTGGGGGTGGCTACACCTTC; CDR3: CSALGAGGGYTF
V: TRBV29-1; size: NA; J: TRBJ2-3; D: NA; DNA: TGCAGCGTTGAAACTGGGTTTTGGGATACGCAGTATTTT; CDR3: CSVETGFWDTQYF
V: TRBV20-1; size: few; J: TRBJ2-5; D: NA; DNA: TGCAGTGCTAGAGAGTCCCCGGGGCGGGAGACCCAGTACTTC; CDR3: CSARESPGRETQYF
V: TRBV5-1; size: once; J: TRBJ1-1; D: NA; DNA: TGCGCCAGCAGCCGTAGAACTACGGGGGACACTGAAGCTTTCTTT; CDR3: CASSRRTTGDTEAFF
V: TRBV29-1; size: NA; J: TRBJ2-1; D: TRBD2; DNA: TGCAGCGTTGAACCAGCGGGAGTTTCCTACAATGAGCAGTTCTTC; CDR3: CSVEPAGVSYNEQFF
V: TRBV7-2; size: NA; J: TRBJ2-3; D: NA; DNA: TGTGCCAGCAGCTCGATGTGGGTCCCCACAGATACGCAGTATTTT; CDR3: CASSSMWVPTDTQYF
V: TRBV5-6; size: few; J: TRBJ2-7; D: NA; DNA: TGTGCCAGCAGCTTACAGCGATCTACCTACGAGCAGTACTTC; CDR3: CASSLQRSTYEQYF
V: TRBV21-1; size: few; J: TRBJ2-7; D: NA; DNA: TGTGCCAGCCCGGGACTAGCACACAACGAGCAGTACTTC; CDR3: CASPGLAHNEQYF
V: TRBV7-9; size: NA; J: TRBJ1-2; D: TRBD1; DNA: TGTGCCAGCAGCCAACAGGGACAGATCTATGGCTACACCTTC; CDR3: CASSQQGQIYGYTF
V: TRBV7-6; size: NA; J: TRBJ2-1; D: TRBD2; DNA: TGTGCCAGCAGCCGGGGGCTAGCGGGGGAGAATGAGCAGTTCTTC; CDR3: CASSRGLAGENEQFF
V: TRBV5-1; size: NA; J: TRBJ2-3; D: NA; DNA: TGCGCCAGCAGCGTCTTGAGGGGGGGCGAAACAGATACGCAGTATTTT; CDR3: CASSVLRGGETDTQYF
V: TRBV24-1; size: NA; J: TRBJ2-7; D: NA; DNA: TGTGCCACCAGTGATTCATACTCAATCTCCTACGAGCAGTACTTC; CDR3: CATSDSYSISYEQYF
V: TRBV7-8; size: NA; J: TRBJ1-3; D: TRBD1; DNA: TGTGCCAGCAGCTCCCCTTTGCAGGGGGCCGGAAACACCATATATTTT; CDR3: CASSSPLQGAGNTIYF
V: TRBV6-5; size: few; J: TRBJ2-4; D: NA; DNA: TGTGCCAGCATCGACCCATGGGGCATTCAGTACTTC; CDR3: CASIDPWGIQYF
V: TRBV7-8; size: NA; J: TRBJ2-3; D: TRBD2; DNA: TGTGCCAGCAGCCACTCGAGTTCGGGGACTAGCGGGACTAGCACAGATACGCAGTATTTT; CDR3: CASSHSSSGTSGTSTDTQYF
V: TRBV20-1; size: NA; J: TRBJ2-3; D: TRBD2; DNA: TGCAGTGCGGGACTAGCGGGACCAAGGGATACGCAGTATTTT; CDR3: CSAGLAGPRDTQYF
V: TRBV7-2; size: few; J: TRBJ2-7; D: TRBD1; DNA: TGTGCCAGCAGCCGGGTCCCGGGACAGGGGGTCTACGAGCAGTACTTC; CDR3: CASSRVPGQGVYEQYF
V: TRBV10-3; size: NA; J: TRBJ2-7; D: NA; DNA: TGTGCCATCCTAAATGAGGGGGACTCCTACGAGCAGTACTTC; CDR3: CAILNEGDSYEQYF
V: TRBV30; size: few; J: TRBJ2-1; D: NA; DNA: TGTGCCTGGACCTTGAACAATGAGCAGTTCTTC; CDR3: CAWTLNNEQFF
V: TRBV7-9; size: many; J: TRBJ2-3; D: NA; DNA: TGTGCCAGCAGCTTAGTGGCCGGCGGGGTCTTCCTCACAGATACGCAGTATTTT; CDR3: CASSLVAGGVFLTDTQYF
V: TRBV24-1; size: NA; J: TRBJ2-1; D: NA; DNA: TGTGCCACCAGTGATCTCGGGGCCGGGTCTGATGAGCAGTTCTTC; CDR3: CATSDLGAGSDEQFF
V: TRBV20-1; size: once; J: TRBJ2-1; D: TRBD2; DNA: TGCAGTGCTAGAGATACTAGCGGGATCGGCAATGAGCAGTTCTTC; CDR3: CSARDTSGIGNEQFF
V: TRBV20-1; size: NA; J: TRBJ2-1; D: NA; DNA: TGCAGTGCTAGAGAGGGAGGGTCAGGGGGCTCTTACAATGAGCAGTTCTTC; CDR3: CSAREGGSGGSYNEQFF
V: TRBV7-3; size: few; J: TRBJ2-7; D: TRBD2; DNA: TGTGCCAGCAGCTACCGGACTAGCGCTACCTACGAGCAGTACTTC; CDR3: CASSYRTSATYEQYF
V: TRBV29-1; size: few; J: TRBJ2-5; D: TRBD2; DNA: TGCAGGGCAGAACTAGCGGGCGAAGAGACCCAGTACTTC; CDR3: CRAELAGEETQYF
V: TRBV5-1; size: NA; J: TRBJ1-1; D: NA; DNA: TGCGCCAGCAGCAGGATGGCAGGGGACATGAACACTGAAGCTTTCTTT; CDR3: CASSRMAGDMNTEAFF
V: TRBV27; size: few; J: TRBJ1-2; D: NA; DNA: TGTGCCAGCAGTCCCCGACGTGCCTATGGCTACACCTTC; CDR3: CASSPRRAYGYTF
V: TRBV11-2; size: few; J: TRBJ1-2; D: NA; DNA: TGTGCCAGCAGATTGGGGGAGACGGCCCTATCCCACTATGGCTACACCTTC; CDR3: CASRLGETALSHYGYTF
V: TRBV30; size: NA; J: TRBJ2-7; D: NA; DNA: TGTGCCTGGAATCTCGGGACGGCGGCCTACGAGCAGTACTTC; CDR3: CAWNLGTAAYEQYF
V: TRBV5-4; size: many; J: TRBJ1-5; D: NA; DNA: TGTGCCAGCAGCTTGGGGTTGGATAGCAATCAGCCCCAGCATTTT; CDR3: CASSLGLDSNQPQHF
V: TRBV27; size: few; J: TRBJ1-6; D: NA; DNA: TGTGCCAGCAGTTGGGGGAATTCACCCCTCCACTTT; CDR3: CASSWGNSPLHF
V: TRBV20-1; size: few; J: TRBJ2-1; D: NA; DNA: TGCAGTGCTAGAAACCTGAGAGGATGGGTGCAGTTCTTC; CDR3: CSARNLRGWVQFF